Listed here are 21 T cell receptor beta chains from one sample, sequenced in a study of kidney transplant recipient with SARS-CoV-2 infection. TCRdb ran MiXCR on the reads and lists one entry per CDR3 protein. This repertoire shows under 300,000 distinct CDR3 sequences, about 28% found once; its top ten account for under 7.5%. The sequencing used a blood sample, collected at baseline and on day 111 from a kidney transplant recipient. Receptor source: a male patient in his thirties who had COVID-19 and was a kidney transplant recipient. Some T cells could come from the graft donor.

Note on this clonotype: Germline is not matched at one junction end, which may reflect a read error. V usage is TRBV9 and J usage is TRBJ2-1; 10 positions agree with TRBD2. Per the germline V gene, CDR1 is SGDLS and CDR2 is YYNGEE. The CDR3 runs 19 residues. CDR3 residues: CASSPRTSGAQSSYNGQFF. For the CDR3, the DNA is TGTGCCAGCAGCCCGAGGACTAGCGGAGCCCAGAGCTCCTACAATGGGCAGTTCTTC.

This clonotype was seen at least ten times. This rearrangement joins TRBV5-1 to TRBJ1-4, with 7 nucleotides matching TRBD1. Germline CDR1 is SGHRS and CDR2 is YFSETQ. V was clipped by 4 bases and J by 8 bases; unmatched bases: 17. The CDR3 has 17 amino acids. CDR3 DNA: TGCGCCAGCAGCGAGGAGGCCGTTACAGGGGACGGGGAAAAACTGTTTTTT. It is translated as CASSEEAVTGDGEKLFF.

Of note for this clonotype: A much more abundant neighbour one base away suggests this may be a read error. The J gene is TRBJ2-4, the V gene TRBV28, with 7 bases identical to TRBD1. V shed 5 bases, J shed 14 bases, and the junction held 12 bases outside the gene matches. The CDR3 is 13 amino acids. Per germline, CDR1 MDHEN and CDR2 SYDVKM. The CDR3 region is CASSDRDPYEKYF. CDR3 in DNA: TGTGCCAGCAGTGACAGGGACCCCTACGAGAAGTACTTC.

A few counts support this clonotype. This chain links TRBV2 with TRBJ2-3; D is uncertain. The length of the CDR3 is 12 residues. Per the germline V gene, CDR1 is SNHLY and CDR2 is FYNNEI. Trimming cost V 6 bases and J 2 bases, with 6 bases left between them. The CDR3 sequence: CASRRTTDTQYF. The CDR3 DNA is TGTGCCAGCAGACGAACCACAGATACGCAGTATTTT.

This clonotype was detected many times. The chain links TRBV24-1 to TRBJ1-2; no firm D call. The ends were cut back, 5 bases at V and 4 bases at J, with 22 bases in the middle. This CDR3 contains 17 residues. Germline V CDR1 and CDR2: KGHDR, SFDVKD. The CDR3 DNA follows: TGTGCCACCAGTGCCGTTGGTAGTACCAGAAAGACCTATGGCTACACCTTC. Amino acids: CATSAVGSTRKTYGYTF.

This clonotype was counted between two and nine times. Given a much more abundant clone one base away, this may be a read error. The chain has TRBV24-1 and TRBJ1-2; unclear D gene. Germline CDR1 KGHDR, CDR2 SFDVKD. Trimming left V 6 bases short and J 4 bases short, with 23 bases between. The CDR3 is 17 amino acids. The CDR3 DNA reads TGTGCCACCAGTCACCCGTTTAGTACCAGAAAGACCTATGGCTACACCTTC. Amino acids: CATSHPFSTRKTYGYTF.

Note on this clonotype: The CDR3 does not close with the conserved phenylalanine or tryptophan, likely indicating a read error. The chain has TRBV10-3 and TRBJ2-5, with D maybe TRBD2 (7 bases). The J call may be incorrect, as the DNA end agrees better with TRBJ2-7. The germline CDR1 and CDR2 sequences are ENHRY and SYGVKD. The CDR3 length is 13 residues. CDR3 in amino acids: CAIMGGGRDEQYL. The DNA of the CDR3 is TGTGCCATCATGGGGGGGGGGCGCGACGAGCAGTACCTC.

In regard to this clonotype: Being one base from a much bigger clone, this may be a read error. The chain recombines TRBV7-6 with TRBJ1-5; possibly TRBD1 for D (5 bases). Germline assignment: CDR1 SGHVS and CDR2 FNYEAQ. This CDR3 spans 13 amino acids. Trimming left V 11 bases short and J 6 bases short, with 17 bases between. The CDR3 nucleotides read TGTGCCGACGCGAGGGGTGTGGGTCAGCCCCAGCATTTT. This encodes CADARGVGQPQHF.

This clonotype appeared many times. This rearrangement joins TRBV19 to TRBJ1-5; D is uncertain. The CDR3 has 13 amino acids. CDR1 is LNHDA, CDR2 SQIVND, per germline (reference sequence). V was clipped by 4 bases and J by 7 bases, with 11 bases between them. CDR3 bases: TGTGCCAGTAGTACGAGGACGGAACAGCCCCAGCATTTT. Protein: CASSTRTEQPQHF.

A remark on this clonotype: A much bigger clone sits one base away, suggesting this may be a read error. This chain uses TRBV28 with TRBJ2-7; 8 bases line up with TRBD1. This CDR3 has 14 amino acids. CDR1 MDHEN and CDR2 SYDVKM come from the germline V gene. This chain's CDR3 is CTSNLLGDRYEQYF. The CDR3, as DNA: TGTACCAGCAACCTACTAGGGGACAGGTACGAGCAGTACTTC.

Comments on this clonotype: A much larger clone differs by one base, so this may be a read error. The gene calls are TRBV6-8 and TRBJ1-2; D ambiguous. This CDR3 is built from 17 residues. CDR1 and CDR2 (germline): MNHGY, SAAAGT. The CDR3 DNA reads TGTACCAGCAGTGTGAAGGTACGCTCTAGAAAGACCTATGGCTACACCTTC. Its protein product is CTSSVKVRSRKTYGYTF.

This clonotype was counted at least ten times. This chain connects TRBV19 to TRBJ1-1; D is unclear. Germline values: CDR1 LNHDA, CDR2 SQIVND (reference sequence). This CDR3 contains 14 residues. Trimming removed 4 bases from V and 4 bases from J, with 13 bases in between. CDR3 coding DNA: TGTGCCAGTAGTAGGTCCGGGGAAGGCACTGAAGCTTTCTTT. Amino acids: CASSRSGEGTEAFF. The variable domain in full, completed from reference TRBV19 and TRBJ1-1, reads DGGITQSPKYLFRKEGQNVTLSCEQNLNHDAMYWYRQDPGQGLRLIYYSQIVNDFQKGDIAEGYSVSREKKESFPLTVTSAQKNPTAFYLCASSRSGEGTEAFFGQGTRLTVV.

This chain links TRBV5-3 with TRBJ1-2; no clear D gene. TRBV5-3 belongs to the ORF category, with a function that is uncertain. The CDR3 extends over 16 amino acids. Trimming cost V 7 bases and J 4 bases, with 23 bases left between them. CDR3 protein: CARPGRVVRKTYGYTF. CDR3 nucleotides: TGTGCCAGACCAGGCAGAGTGGTGAGAAAGACCTATGGCTACACCTTC.

The sample holds many counts of this clonotype. V and J are TRBV11-2 and TRBJ1-1; no firm D call. Trimming left V 2 bases short and J 7 bases short, with 14 bases between. CDR3 length: 14 amino acids. The germline gives CDR1 SGHAT, CDR2 FQNNGV. CDR3 bases: TGTGCCAGCAGCTTAAATATTAAGGGCGATGAAGCTTTCTTT. Residues: CASSLNIKGDEAFF.

This clonotype was seen more than once but under ten times. V gene TRBV6-6 combines with J gene TRBJ2-1; D is ambiguous. The germline CDR1 and CDR2 sequences are MNHNY and SVGAGI (reference sequence). The germline V and J ends were trimmed by 5 bases and 11 bases, with 13 bases remaining between them. This CDR3 has 12 amino acids. CDR3 in amino acids: CASSAFQGKQFF. As DNA, the CDR3 is TGTGCCAGCAGTGCCTTCCAAGGCAAGCAGTTCTTC.

This clonotype came up many times. The chain recombines TRBV27 with TRBJ1-6; D uncertain. Trimming took 6 bases from V and 7 from J, leaving 13 bases between them. The CDR3 spans 14 residues. CDR1 is MNHEY, CDR2 SMNVEV, per germline (reference sequence). CDR3 in DNA: TGTGCCAGCAGACTAGCTAAGGGAAATTCACCCCTCCACTTT. It codes for CASRLAKGNSPLHF.

This clonotype was found a few times. This chain connects TRBV11-2 to TRBJ2-5; 16 nucleotides match TRBD2. Germline V gene sequence: CDR1 SGHAT, CDR2 FQNNGV. Unmatched junction bases numbered 11, after V lost 5 bases and J lost 5 bases. The CDR3 runs to 18 residues. DNA for the CDR3: TGTGCCAGCAGCGAAACCGGGACTAGCGGGGGGGCCTTTGAGACCCAGTACTTC. Its protein is CASSETGTSGGAFETQYF.

With regard to this clonotype: A much larger clone differs by one base, so this may be a read error. J is TRBJ1-2 and V is TRBV6-5; the match to TRBD1 covers 7 bases. The CDR3 totals 15 residues. Germline assignment: CDR1 MNHEY and CDR2 SVGAGI. V was clipped by 11 bases and J by 5 bases; unmatched bases: 17. The chain's CDR3 is CAGTVRTGVGYGYTF. Written as DNA, the CDR3 is TGTGCCGGCACAGTTAGAACAGGGGTGGGATATGGCTACACCTTC.

This clonotype came up many times. The CDR3 spells CASSWAQGKLFF. In nucleotides, the CDR3 is TGTGCCAGCAGCTGGGCACAGGGAAAACTGTTTTTT. The chain is built from TRBV28 and TRBJ1-4, with D possibly TRBD1 on 6 matching bases. This CDR3 comprises 12 residues. The V end was cut by 6 bases, the J end by 10 bases, with 12 bases between. CDR1 is MDHEN, CDR2 SYDVKM, per germline.

This clonotype was detected only once. A much larger clone differs by one base, so this may be a read error. The rearrangement uses TRBV24-1 and TRBJ1-2, with a tentative D call TRBD1 (5 bases). Germline CDR1 reads KGHDR; CDR2 reads SFDVKD. CDR3 length: 17 amino acids. CDR3 DNA sequence: TGTGCCACCAGTTCTGGGGCTAGTACCAGAAAGACCTATGGCCACACCTTC. Its protein product is CATSSGASTRKTYGHTF.

This clonotype was counted ten times or more. V gene TRBV6-5 combines with J gene TRBJ1-6, with D uncertain. Trimming took off 6 bases at V and 15 bases at J, with 15 bases between the two ends. The germline CDR1 and CDR2 sequences are MNHEY and SVGAGI. This CDR3 has 12 amino acids. The CDR3 is CASSMGRKYLHF. CDR3 nucleotides: TGTGCCAGCAGCATGGGCCGCAAGTACCTCCACTTT.